This passage covers 20 T cell receptor beta chains from one sample sequenced in a study of blood T cells in healthy people across ages. A J-beta primer mix and a sample-barcoded 5' primer were used in a second PCR of about 7 to 12 cycles. TCRdb independently ran MiXCR on the 5' RACE reads; one entry per CDR3 protein. The sample includes 550,000 to 800,000 distinct CDR3 sequences, 32% of them seen just once. The sequencing input was blood. All receptors come from a woman of 80 years or more in good health.

Only a few counts were recorded for this clonotype. This chain connects TRBV7-2 to TRBJ2-3; D tentatively fits TRBD1 or TRBD2 (5 bases each). Deletions cut 7 bases from V and 0 bases from J, with 8 bases between. This CDR3 region has 13 residues. Per the germline V gene, CDR1 is SGHTA and CDR2 is FQGNSA. CDR3 sequence reads: CASKWGSTDTQYF. CDR3 DNA sequence: TGTGCCAGCAAATGGGGGAGCACAGATACGCAGTATTTT.

Many counts were recorded for this clonotype. The chain uses TRBV11-2 and TRBJ1-2; TRBD1 agrees at 7 bases. CDR3 length: 14 amino acids. Trimming removed 2 bases from V and 2 bases from J; junction bases left unmatched: 2. Germline V gene data show CDR1 as SGHAT and CDR2 as FQNNGV. This CDR3 is CASSLQQGNYGYTF. CDR3 nucleotides: TGTGCCAGCAGCTTACAACAGGGGAACTATGGCTACACCTTC.

This clonotype has ten or more counts. The J gene is TRBJ1-1, the V gene TRBV29-1; 8 bases align to TRBD1. The CDR3 totals 15 residues. V was pared by 7 bases and J by 3 bases, with 13 bases of the junction left unmatched. CDR1 is SQVTM and CDR2 is ANQGSEA in the germline V gene. The CDR3 region has the DNA TGCAGCGCTCAAGCCCCCGAGACAGGGGACACTGAAGCTTTCTTT. Its translation: CSAQAPETGDTEAFF.

This clonotype was observed at least ten times. The chain couples TRBV11-1 to TRBJ1-2; 7 bases map to TRBD1. Looked up from germline, CDR1 is SGHAT and CDR2 is FQDESV (reference sequence). This CDR3 spans 15 amino acids. V dropped 5 bases and J dropped 2; count of bases not matched to a gene: 8. CDR3 sequence (DNA): TGTGCCAGCAGCCGTTGGACAGGTTGGAACTATGGCTACACCTTC. As protein: CASSRWTGWNYGYTF.

Turning to this clonotype: Sequence at one end of the junction differs from germline and may be a read error. The chain couples TRBV5-6 to TRBJ2-1; 7 bases match TRBD2. CDR3 length: 12 residues. Germline CDR1 is SGHDT and CDR2 is YYEEEE. DNA for the CDR3: TGTGCCGGCAGCCTCGGGAGGTATGAGCAGTTCTTC. Residues: CAGSLGRYEQFF.

This clonotype was seen many times. This sequence joins TRBV2 and TRBJ1-6, with D possibly matching TRBD1 (5 bases). Looked up from germline, CDR1 is SNHLY and CDR2 is FYNNEI. The CDR3 loop spans 14 amino acids. V lost 8 bases and J 10 bases, leaving 18 bases between the germline ends. Here the CDR3 DNA reads TGTGCCAGCTCCCCGAAGCAGGGTGGGTCACCCCTCCACTTT. Its translation: CASSPKQGGSPLHF.

The V gene is TRBV29-1, the J gene TRBJ2-3; D is perhaps TRBD2 (5 bases). The length of the CDR3 is 11 residues. Trimming left V 7 bases short and J 3 bases short, with 8 bases between. Germline CDR1 SQVTM, CDR2 ANQGSEA. The CDR3 here is CSGAATDTQYF. The CDR3 DNA follows: TGCAGCGGAGCGGCGACAGATACGCAGTATTTT.

This clonotype was seen at least ten times. The chain carries TRBV5-1 and TRBJ2-1; 12 nucleotides agree with TRBD1. V lost 0 bases and J lost 7; bases outside the gene matches: 5. The CDR3 runs to 16 residues. The germline V gene encodes CDR1 SGHRS and CDR2 YFSETQ. CDR3 amino acids: CASSLAGQGAANEQFF. CDR3 DNA sequence: TGCGCCAGCAGCTTGGCGGGACAGGGGGCTGCGAATGAGCAGTTCTTC. The whole variable domain, remainder taken from reference TRBV5-1 and TRBJ2-1, is KAGVTQTPRYLIKTRGQQVTLSCSPISGHRSVSWYQQTPGQGLQFLFEYFSETQRNKGNFPGRFSGRQFSNSRSEMNVSTLELGDSALYLCASSLAGQGAANEQFFGPGTRLTVL.

In this sample, this clonotype turned up many times. The chain couples TRBV20-1 to TRBJ2-7; 10 bases line up with TRBD2. The CDR3 consists of 17 residues. Trimming took 0 bases from V and 0 from J; bases not matched to a gene: 8. The germline CDR1 and CDR2 sequences are DFQATT and SNEGSKA (reference sequence). The CDR3 here is CSARDPLAGALSYEQYF. CDR3 DNA: TGCAGTGCTAGAGATCCCCTAGCGGGGGCCCTCTCCTACGAGCAGTACTTC.

On this clonotype: This may stem from a read error, because a much larger clone lies one nucleotide away. The chain has TRBV5-1 and TRBJ2-1; 7 bases line up with TRBD1. The CDR3 spans 15 residues. V was pared by 0 bases and J by 7 bases, with 7 bases of the junction left unmatched. Germline assignment: CDR1 SGHRS and CDR2 YFSETQ. The DNA for the CDR3 is TGCGCCAGCAGCTTGGAGGGGGCTGCAGGGAATGAGCAGTTCTTC. As protein: CASSLEGAAGNEQFF.

The V gene is TRBV7-2, the J gene TRBJ2-1, with a weak D call TRBD1 (6 bases). Trimming took 0 bases from V and 7 from J, leaving 22 bases between them. The germline gives CDR1 SGHTA, CDR2 FQGNSA. The CDR3 is 18 amino acids. CDR3 protein: CASSLALGQQGGRNEQFF. CDR3 nucleotides: TGTGCCAGCAGCTTAGCGCTAGGACAACAGGGTGGAAGGAATGAGCAGTTCTTC.

This clonotype was recorded many times. This rearrangement joins TRBV20-1 to TRBJ2-3, with D hard to call. The germline CDR1 and CDR2 sequences are DFQATT and SNEGSKA (reference sequence). V was clipped by 3 bases and J by 2 bases, with 18 bases between them. The CDR3 consists of 16 residues. This chain's CDR3 is CSASTPMGWDTDTQYF. CDR3 coding DNA: TGCAGTGCTAGTACCCCCATGGGGTGGGACACAGATACGCAGTATTTT.

This clonotype was seen many times. V and J are TRBV20-1 and TRBJ1-1; D not certain. The CDR3 covers 13 residues. The germline gives CDR1 DFQATT, CDR2 SNEGSKA (reference sequence). The V end was cut by 0 bases, the J end by 3 bases, with 8 bases between. The CDR3 nucleotides are TGCAGTGCTAGAGATAGGGCACACACTGAAGCTTTCTTT. Its translation is CSARDRAHTEAFF.

This chain links TRBV28 with TRBJ2-3; no firm D call. Trimming cost V 1 base and J 4 bases, with 9 bases left between them. The CDR3 is 14 residues long. The germline V gene encodes CDR1 MDHEN and CDR2 SYDVKM. CDR3 loop: CASSLSPYADTQYF. CDR3 in DNA: TGTGCCAGCAGTTTATCTCCCTACGCAGATACGCAGTATTTT.

The sample holds many counts of this clonotype. This chain uses TRBV9 with TRBJ2-3; tentatively, D is TRBD2 (5 bases). Trimming left V 5 bases short and J 4 bases short, with 11 bases between. CDR3 length: 13 residues. CDR1 and CDR2 from the germline V gene are SGDLS and YYNGEE. The CDR3 region has the DNA TGTGCCAGCAGGCCCCCCGGGGCAGATACGCAGTATTTT. Translating gives CASRPPGADTQYF.

The chain carries TRBV6-6 and TRBJ1-2; a possible D gene is TRBD1 (6 bases). V was clipped by 7 bases and J by 1 base, with 10 bases between them. The CDR3 sequence is 13 residues long. Germline lookup yields CDR1 MNHNY and CDR2 SVGAGI (reference sequence). This chain's CDR3 is CASNKGGNYGYTF. In DNA, the CDR3 is TGTGCCAGCAACAAGGGGGGTAACTATGGCTACACCTTC.

This clonotype was observed many times. The V gene is TRBV12-3 or TRBV12-4, the J gene TRBJ2-4, with a tentative D call TRBD1 (5 bases). This CDR3 has 14 residues. The V end lost 6 bases, the J end lost 6 bases, and 15 bases lay between the germline ends. CDR3 coding DNA: TGTGCCAGCAGCGGACGGAGCCAGGGAAACATTCAGTACTTC. Translating gives CASSGRSQGNIQYF.

This clonotype was counted ten times or more. The chain uses TRBV7-2 and TRBJ1-2, with a tentative D call TRBD1 (6 bases). Per the germline V gene, CDR1 is SGHTA and CDR2 is FQGNSA. V was pared by 7 bases and J by 3 bases, with 15 bases between. This CDR3 spans 14 amino acids. For the CDR3, the DNA is TGTGCCAGCACCGTGACAGGCTCGTACTATGGCTACACCTTC. It encodes CASTVTGSYYGYTF.

To note about this clonotype: This clone may be a read error of a much larger clone one base away. CDR3 nucleotide sequence: TGTGCCAGCAGCTTACTTTGGACAGGGGTAGGCAATAAGCAGTTCTTC. Encoded protein: CASSLLWTGVGNKQFF. This chain connects TRBV11-2 to TRBJ2-1; TRBD1 aligns across 9 bases. The CDR3 is 16 amino acids. Germline CDR1 SGHAT, CDR2 FQNNGV.

The sample holds a few counts of this clonotype. V usage is TRBV5-1 and J usage is TRBJ1-4; D not certain. V was pared by 0 bases and J by 4 bases, with 10 bases between. The CDR3 totals 15 residues. The germline CDR1 and CDR2 sequences are SGHRS and YFSETQ. The CDR3 sequence is CASSLEAGNNEKLFF. The CDR3 nucleotides read TGCGCCAGCAGCTTGGAGGCAGGCAATAATGAAAAACTGTTTTTT.